The clone carrying this T cell receptor beta chain was detected a few times. The record originates from a study of type 1 and type 2 diabetes patients. Study background: Participants included type 1 and type 2 diabetes patients plus nondiabetic controls.

Amplification started from genomic DNA. The TCR beta CDR3 region was amplified using 30 forward and 13 reverse primers. TCRdb re-analysed the multiplex PCR reads in MiXCR, keeping a single row per CDR3 protein. The data hold 250,000 or so distinct CDR3 sequences, with roughly 50% observed a single time. The CDR3 has 14 residues. With 6 bases removed from V and 0 bases from J, the gap between germline ends came to 15 bases. Germline loops: CDR1 DFQATT, CDR2 SNEGSKA (reference sequence). Donors had no other autoimmune disease or infection in four weeks. The sequence was collected from a man in his late teens or twenties with type 2 diabetes. The source material was peripheral blood mononuclear cells (PBMCs). This chain connects TRBV20-1 to TRBJ2-7, with D perhaps matching TRBD1 or TRBD2 (5 bases each). CDR3 amino acids: CSAFRDVASYEQYF. In nucleotides, the CDR3 is TGCAGTGCGTTCCGGGACGTCGCCTCCTACGAGCAGTACTTC.